These T cell receptor beta chains were read from a single sample in a study of cytotoxic CD8 clonotypes in ibrutinib-treated CLL. Generated by immunoSEQ multiplex PCR, the TCRdb table keeps only in-frame clones and is missing some. The sample lists approximately 92,000 clones; 70% to 80% were seen once. Sequencing used PBMCs, obtained after 24 months of ibrutinib treatment. These receptors came from a human donor with chronic lymphocytic leukemia. CDR3s include the opening cysteine and the closing phenylalanine or tryptophan. D genes are given only for firm matches. Expanded clones get a size class; other rows say once, few or many, or leave the size out.

j_call | d_call | v_call | clone_size | cdr3_aa | cdr3_nt
TRBJ1-2 | - | TRBV25-1 | - | CASSDPGLANYGYTF | TGTGCCAGCAGTGACCCAGGGCTTGCTAACTATGGCTACACCTTC
TRBJ2-3 | - | TRBV5-1 | - | CASSQLPDSIDTQYF | TGCGCCAGCAGCCAACTGCCCGACTCCATAGATACGCAGTATTTT
TRBJ2-5 | - | TRBV7-9 | - | CASSSTGGRETQYF | TGTGCCAGCAGCTCGACAGGAGGTAGAGAGACCCAGTACTTC
TRBJ2-1 | - | TRBV15 | - | CATSRGGGGGNEQFF | TGTGCCACCAGCAGAGGTGGGGGAGGGGGCAATGAGCAGTTCTTC
TRBJ2-7 | - | TRBV7-6 | - | CASSLVIGAEQYF | TGTGCCAGCAGCTTAGTTATTGGGGCGGAGCAGTACTTC
TRBJ2-2 | - | TRBV5-1 | few | CASSLGADTGELFF | TGCGCCAGCAGCTTAGGCGCCGACACCGGGGAGCTGTTTTTT
TRBJ2-1 | - | TRBV5-5 | - | CASSFPASSYNEQFF | TGTGCCAGCAGCTTTCCAGCGAGCTCCTACAATGAGCAGTTCTTC
TRBJ1-4 | - | TRBV7-2 | - | CASSLERLGREKLFF | TGTGCCAGCAGCTTAGAAAGGTTAGGTCGTGAAAAACTGTTTTTT
TRBJ1-6 | - | TRBV19 | few | CASSIAQGRNSPLHF | TGTGCCAGTAGTATAGCTCAGGGCCGGAATTCACCCCTCCACTTT
TRBJ2-1 | - | TRBV5-4 | - | CASSWLRGGGNEQFF | TGTGCCAGCAGCTGGCTGAGGGGAGGAGGAAATGAGCAGTTCTTC
TRBJ2-4 | - | TRBV7-3 | - | CASSLGGDKNIQYF | TGTGCCAGCAGCTTAGGAGGGGACAAAAACATTCAGTACTTC
TRBJ2-4 | - | TRBV2 | - | CASSVQNIQYF | TGTGCCAGCAGTGTCCAAAACATTCAGTACTTC
TRBJ2-2 | - | TRBV25-1 | - | CASRDSPNTGELFF | TGTGCCAGCAGGGACAGCCCAAACACCGGGGAGCTGTTTTTT
TRBJ2-1 | - | TRBV6-6 | once | CASSYRVYNEQFF | TGTGCCAGCAGTTATAGGGTTTACAATGAGCAGTTCTTC
TRBJ1-3 | - | TRBV10-3 | - | CAIRPASGNTIYF | TGTGCCATCAGACCGGCCTCTGGAAACACCATATATTTT
TRBJ1-2 | - | TRBV10-2 | - | CASSKSGGEPAYGYTF | TGCGCCAGCAGTAAGAGCGGGGGCGAGCCGGCCTATGGCTACACCTTC
TRBJ2-1 | - | TRBV25-1 | - | CASSEYLSGTTRFF | TGTGCCAGCAGTGAATATCTCTCCGGGACCACTCGGTTCTTC
TRBJ1-1 | TRBD1 | TRBV15 | - | CATSADRSATEAFF | TGTGCCACCAGCGCGGACAGGTCAGCCACTGAAGCTTTCTTT
TRBJ2-7 | TRBD2 | TRBV19 | once | CASSKSGSFYEQYF | TGTGCCAGTAGTAAGAGCGGGAGCTTCTACGAGCAGTACTTC
TRBJ2-1 | TRBD2 | TRBV30 | - | CAADTSGSTYNEQFF | TGTGCCGCAGATACTAGCGGGAGTACCTACAATGAGCAGTTCTTC
TRBJ2-1 | - | TRBV27 | many | CASSLQGSSYNEQFF | TGTGCCAGCAGTCTCCAGGGGAGCTCCTACAATGAGCAGTTCTTC
TRBJ1-2 | - | TRBV5-1 | once | CASSFSGDGYTF | TGCGCCAGCAGCTTTTCGGGGGATGGCTACACCTTC
TRBJ2-7 | - | TRBV14 | few | CASSQELGTEQYF | TGTGCCAGCAGCCAAGAACTGGGGACAGAGCAGTACTTC
TRBJ1-2 | - | TRBV9 | - | CASSVVPGFGDGYTF | TGTGCCAGCAGCGTAGTTCCGGGATTTGGGGATGGCTACACCTTC
TRBJ2-7 | - | TRBV28 | - | CASSLWTGSSYEQYF | TGTGCCAGCAGTTTATGGACCGGGAGCTCCTACGAGCAGTACTTC
TRBJ2-1 | TRBD2 | TRBV28 | - | CASSSWREGPYNEQFF | TGTGCCAGCAGTAGCTGGCGGGAGGGACCCTACAATGAGCAGTTCTTC
TRBJ1-1 | - | TRBV28 | - | CAIQRVVNTEAFF | TGTGCCATCCAAAGAGTGGTGAACACTGAAGCTTTCTTT
TRBJ2-1 | - | TRBV7-9 | - | CASSPNSGSYNEQFF | TGTGCCAGCAGCCCTAATAGCGGTTCTTACAATGAGCAGTTCTTC
TRBJ1-2 | - | TRBV25-1 | - | CASVGGSYGYTF | TGTGCCAGCGTGGGGGGGAGCTATGGCTACACCTTC
TRBJ2-2 | - | TRBV7-2 | - | CASSLVSDYTGELFF | TGTGCCAGCAGCTTAGTAAGCGACTACACCGGGGAGCTGTTTTTT
TRBJ2-1 | - | TRBV6-4 | - | CASANGEYNEQFF | TGTGCCAGCGCGAACGGAGAATACAATGAGCAGTTCTTC
TRBJ2-2 | - | TRBV11-2 | - | CASSLTRQTGELFF | TGTGCCAGCAGCTTAACCCGACAGACCGGGGAGCTGTTTTTT
TRBJ2-3 | - | TRBV9 | few | CASSVVASSTDTQYF | TGTGCCAGCAGCGTAGTCGCTTCTAGCACAGATACGCAGTATTTT
TRBJ1-2 | - | TRBV19 | - | CASMGQAGRGYGYTF | TGTGCCAGTATGGGGCAGGCGGGGAGGGGCTATGGCTACACCTTC
TRBJ2-3 | TRBD2 | TRBV4-3 | once | CASSHLSGGISTDTQYF | TGCGCCAGCAGCCATCTTAGCGGGGGAATTAGCACAGATACGCAGTATTTT
TRBJ2-5 | TRBD2 | TRBV30 | - | CAWSSTSGAQETQYF | TGTGCCTGGAGCTCAACTAGCGGGGCCCAAGAGACCCAGTACTTC
TRBJ1-2 | TRBD1 | TRBV29-1 | once | CSVVYMRGQGYGYTF | TGCAGCGTTGTATATATGAGGGGGCAAGGCTATGGCTACACCTTC
TRBJ2-7 | - | TRBV5-6 | - | CASSTYGGAVRSEQYF | TGTGCCAGCAGCACCTATGGAGGGGCTGTACGCAGCGAGCAGTACTTC
TRBJ1-4 | - | TRBV19 | few | CASSQGGRTNEKLFF | TGTGCCAGTAGTCAGGGTGGGCGCACTAATGAAAAACTGTTTTTT
TRBJ1-1 | - | TRBV5-1 | - | CASSLVPENTEAFF | TGCGCCAGCAGCTTGGTTCCAGAGAACACTGAAGCTTTCTTT
TRBJ2-4 | TRBD1 | TRBV6-4 | - | CASEVRGLDQNIQYF | TGTGCCAGCGAAGTCAGGGGGCTCGACCAAAACATTCAGTACTTC
TRBJ1-2 | - | TRBV2 | few | CASSEFADAEGYTF | TGTGCCAGCAGTGAATTCGCCGACGCGGAGGGCTACACCTTC
TRBJ1-4 | - | TRBV5-6 | - | CASSLALNEKLFF | TGTGCCAGCAGCTTGGCACTCAATGAAAAACTGTTTTTT
TRBJ1-5 | - | TRBV27 | - | CASSLWAGPSNQPQHF | TGTGCCAGCAGTTTATGGGCAGGGCCTAGCAATCAGCCCCAGCATTTT
TRBJ1-2 | - | TRBV29-1 | - | CSVEIPRTDSFDGYTF | TGCAGCGTTGAAATTCCCCGGACAGATTCTTTCGATGGCTACACCTTC
TRBJ1-5 | - | TRBV7-9 | few | CASSSLGPDNQPQHF | TGTGCCAGCAGCAGCCTTGGACCGGACAATCAGCCCCAGCATTTT
TRBJ2-5 | - | TRBV7-3 | many | CASSFGAGETQYF | TGTGCCAGCAGCTTTGGGGCAGGAGAGACCCAGTACTTC
TRBJ2-7 | TRBD1 | TRBV4-3 | - | CASSQDSVDRGYSEQYF | TGCGCCAGCAGCCAAGATAGTGTCGACAGGGGTTATTCCGAGCAGTACTTC
TRBJ2-7 | - | TRBV29-1 | - | CSVEVGAGGYEQYF | TGCAGCGTTGAAGTAGGGGCAGGGGGGTACGAGCAGTACTTC
TRBJ1-2 | - | TRBV27 | - | CASSLVKGDLNYGYTF | TGTGCCAGCAGTTTAGTGAAGGGGGATCTTAACTATGGCTACACCTTC
TRBJ2-7 | TRBD2 | TRBV7-2 | once | CASSLERGSSYEQYF | TGTGCCAGCAGCTTAGAACGCGGGAGCTCCTACGAGCAGTACTTC
TRBJ2-2 | - | TRBV9 | - | CASSVGGQGVATGELFF | TGTGCCAGCAGCGTAGGAGGGCAGGGAGTCGCCACCGGGGAGCTGTTTTTT
TRBJ2-2 | TRBD1 | TRBV19 | - | CASRGTGVNTGELFF | TGTGCCAGTAGAGGGACAGGGGTGAACACCGGGGAGCTGTTTTTT
TRBJ2-7 | TRBD1 | TRBV30 | - | CAWSGDRAGNYYEQYF | TGTGCCTGGAGCGGGGACAGGGCAGGTAATTACTACGAGCAGTACTTC
TRBJ1-5 | TRBD1 | TRBV19 | - | CASSPDRDWSNQPQHF | TGTGCCAGTAGTCCAGACAGGGATTGGAGCAATCAGCCCCAGCATTTT
TRBJ2-7 | - | TRBV14 | - | CASSPLSGGGFEQYF | TGTGCCAGCAGCCCTCTTAGCGGAGGTGGATTCGAGCAGTACTTC
TRBJ2-7 | TRBD2 | TRBV29-1 | - | CSVKTGLAGVYEQYF | TGCAGCGTTAAAACCGGACTAGCGGGAGTATACGAGCAGTACTTC
TRBJ2-1 | - | TRBV5-4 | medium-sized | CASSQDTQSQGNEQFF | TGTGCCAGCAGCCAAGATACACAGTCTCAGGGGAATGAGCAGTTCTTC
TRBJ2-7 | TRBD2 | TRBV5-1 | - | CASGLEGGRAEQYF | TGCGCCAGCGGCTTGGAAGGCGGGAGAGCCGAGCAGTACTTC
TRBJ1-4 | - | TRBV6-5 | once | CASSSDGPAFEKLFF | TGTGCCAGCAGTTCCGACGGGCCTGCATTCGAAAAACTGTTTTTT